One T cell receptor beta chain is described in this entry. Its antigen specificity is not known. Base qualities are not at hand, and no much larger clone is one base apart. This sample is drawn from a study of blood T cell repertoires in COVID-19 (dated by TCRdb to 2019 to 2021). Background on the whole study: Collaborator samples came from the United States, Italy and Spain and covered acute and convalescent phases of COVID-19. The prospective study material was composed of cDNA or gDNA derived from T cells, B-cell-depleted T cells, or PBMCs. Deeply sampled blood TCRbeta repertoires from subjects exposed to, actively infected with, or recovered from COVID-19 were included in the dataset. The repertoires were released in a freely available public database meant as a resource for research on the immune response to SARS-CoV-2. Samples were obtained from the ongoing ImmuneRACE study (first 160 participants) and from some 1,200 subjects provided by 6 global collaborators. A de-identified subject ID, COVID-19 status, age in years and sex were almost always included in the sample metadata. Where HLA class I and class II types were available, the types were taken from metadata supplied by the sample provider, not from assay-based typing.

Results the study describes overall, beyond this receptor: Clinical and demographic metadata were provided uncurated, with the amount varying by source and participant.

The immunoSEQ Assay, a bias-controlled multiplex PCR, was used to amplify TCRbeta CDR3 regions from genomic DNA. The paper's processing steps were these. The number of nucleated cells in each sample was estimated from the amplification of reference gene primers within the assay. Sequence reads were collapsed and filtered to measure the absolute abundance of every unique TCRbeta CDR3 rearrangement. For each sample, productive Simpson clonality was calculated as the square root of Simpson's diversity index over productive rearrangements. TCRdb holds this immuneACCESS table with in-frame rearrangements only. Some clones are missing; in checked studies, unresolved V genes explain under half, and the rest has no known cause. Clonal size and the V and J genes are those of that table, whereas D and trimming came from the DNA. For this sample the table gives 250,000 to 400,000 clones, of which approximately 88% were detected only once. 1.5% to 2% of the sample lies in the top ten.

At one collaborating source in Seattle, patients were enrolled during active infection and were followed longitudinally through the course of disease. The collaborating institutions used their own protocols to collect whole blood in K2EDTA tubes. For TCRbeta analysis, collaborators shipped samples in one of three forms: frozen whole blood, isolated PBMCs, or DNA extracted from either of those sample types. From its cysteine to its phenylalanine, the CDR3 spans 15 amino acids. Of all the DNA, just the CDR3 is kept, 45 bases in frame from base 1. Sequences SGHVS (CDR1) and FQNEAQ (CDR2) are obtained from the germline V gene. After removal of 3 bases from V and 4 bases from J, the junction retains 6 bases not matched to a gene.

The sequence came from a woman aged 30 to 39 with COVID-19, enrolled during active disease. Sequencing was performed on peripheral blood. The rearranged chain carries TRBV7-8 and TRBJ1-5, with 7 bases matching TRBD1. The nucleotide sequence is TGTGCCAGCAGCTTTGAAGGACAGGCTAATCAGCCCCAGCATTTT. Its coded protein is CASSFEGQANQPQHF. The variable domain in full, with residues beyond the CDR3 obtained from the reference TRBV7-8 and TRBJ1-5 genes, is GAGVSQSPRYKVAKRGQDVALRCDPISGHVSLFWYQQALGQGPEFLTYFQNEAQLDKSGLPSDRFFAERPEGSVSTLKIQRTQQEDSAVYLCASSFEGQANQPQHFGDGTRLSIL.